This T cell receptor (beta chain) was identified in a study of beta chain features in type 1 diabetes. Study results and limitations: Researchers report that Type 1 diabetes patients had moderately but significantly shorter TCRB CDR3s across all four CD4+ subsets.

The CDR3 loop spans 13 amino acids. Germline V CDR1 and CDR2: SGHRS, YFSETQ. The junction had 3 bases not matched to a gene; V was cut back by 7 bases and J by 0 bases. Each donor gave one heparinised blood draw averaging around 0.12 L. The sample holds a few counts of this clone. The antigen is undetermined. Expressed TCRB transcripts got sequenced, as all isolated RNA was reverse transcribed. Here immunoSEQ multiplex PCR was the method, and the copy in TCRdb shows in-frame clones only, minus some. The data show 50,000 to 70,000 clones, 40% to 65% seen once. This TCR was sampled from a woman in her 40s with type 1 diabetes. Specimen: Tregs from blood. The V gene is TRBV5-1, the J gene TRBJ1-1, with TRBD1 matching 7 bases. The CDR3 sequence is CASGTGVNTEAFF. In DNA form, the CDR3 reads TGCGCCAGCGGCACAGGGGTGAACACTGAAGCTTTCTTT. Variable domain in full (rest from reference TRBV5-1 and TRBJ1-1): KAGVTQTPRYLIKTRGQQVTLSCSPISGHRSVSWYQQTPGQGLQFLFEYFSETQRNKGNFPGRFSGRQFSNSRSEMNVSTLELGDSALYLCASGTGVNTEAFFGQGTRLTVV.